The sequence of this TCR beta chain was determined in a study of shared clonotypes between healthy human individuals. Study details: CD4 naive and memory got three plates each, CD8 naive two, CD8 memory one.

Authors' methods: Because ImmunoSEQ provided only junction sequences with no quality scores, the filtering differed. Here immunoSEQ multiplex PCR was the method, and the copy in TCRdb shows in-frame clones only, minus some. V and J calls and clone size are copied from that table; D and trimming were computed from the DNA. Among roughly 700,000 clones listed, about 90% were seen once. About this clone: Its specificity is unknown.

General study results and limits: Some clonotypes were shared by all four sorted-subset donors, while others were not shared. The non-shared ones had lower generation probabilities than the shared ones. In general, naive subsets displayed greater estimated richness than memory subsets did.

The CDR3 runs 14 residues. Per germline, CDR1 SQVTM and CDR2 ANQGSEA. V lost 6 bases and J lost 2, with 17 bases in between. The sequenced material came from memory CD8+ T cells from PBMCs. Subset given: CD45RO+ cells pooled with CCR7-negative TemRA cells. The chain recombines TRBV29-1 with TRBJ2-7; a possible D gene is TRBD1 (6 bases). The source of this sequence is a young man in good health. Some clones in this sample may be carry-over from other donors' samples. CDR3 region: CSVHPGTGPYEQYF. The CDR3 coding sequence is TGCAGCGTGCACCCGGGAACAGGGCCCTACGAGCAGTACTTC.